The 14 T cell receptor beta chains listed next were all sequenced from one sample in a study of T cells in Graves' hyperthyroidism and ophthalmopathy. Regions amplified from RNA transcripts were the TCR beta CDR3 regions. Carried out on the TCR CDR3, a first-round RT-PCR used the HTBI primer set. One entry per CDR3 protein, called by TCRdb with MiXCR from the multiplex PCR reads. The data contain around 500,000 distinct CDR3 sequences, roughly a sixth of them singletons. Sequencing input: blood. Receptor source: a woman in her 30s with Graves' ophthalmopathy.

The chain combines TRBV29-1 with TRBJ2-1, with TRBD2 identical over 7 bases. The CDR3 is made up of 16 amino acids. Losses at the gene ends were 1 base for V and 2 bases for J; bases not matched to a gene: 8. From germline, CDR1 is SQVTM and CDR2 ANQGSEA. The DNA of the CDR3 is TGCAGCGTTGAAGGGGGGGGAAAAAGAACCTACAATGAGCAGTTCTTC. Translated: CSVEGGGKRTYNEQFF.

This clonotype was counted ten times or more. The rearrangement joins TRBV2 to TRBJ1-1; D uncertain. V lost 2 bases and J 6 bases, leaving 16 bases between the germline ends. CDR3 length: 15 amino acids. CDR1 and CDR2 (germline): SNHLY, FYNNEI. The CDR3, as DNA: TGTGCCAGCAGTGAAAGGATGCCTCCTAGGCCTGAAGCTTTCTTT. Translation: CASSERMPPRPEAFF.

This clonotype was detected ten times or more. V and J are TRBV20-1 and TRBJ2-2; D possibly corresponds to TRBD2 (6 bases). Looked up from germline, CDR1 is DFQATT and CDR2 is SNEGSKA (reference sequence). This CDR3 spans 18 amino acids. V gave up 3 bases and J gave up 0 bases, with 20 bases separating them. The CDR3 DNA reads TGCAGTGCTAGTTTGGAGGGGCCTACCTTCGCGAACACCGGGGAGCTGTTTTTT. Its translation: CSASLEGPTFANTGELFF.

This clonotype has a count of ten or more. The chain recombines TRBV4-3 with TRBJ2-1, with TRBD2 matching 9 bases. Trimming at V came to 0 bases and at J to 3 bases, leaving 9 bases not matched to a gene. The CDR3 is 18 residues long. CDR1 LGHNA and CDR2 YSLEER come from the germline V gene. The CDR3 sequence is CASSQDGGLAGNYNEQFF. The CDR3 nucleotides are TGCGCCAGCAGCCAAGATGGGGGGCTAGCGGGGAACTACAATGAGCAGTTCTTC.

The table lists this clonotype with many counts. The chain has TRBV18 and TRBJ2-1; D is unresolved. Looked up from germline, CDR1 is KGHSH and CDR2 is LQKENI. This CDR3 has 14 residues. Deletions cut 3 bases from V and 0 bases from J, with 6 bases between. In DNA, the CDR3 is TGTGCCAGCTCACCGATGAGCTCCTACAATGAGCAGTTCTTC. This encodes CASSPMSSYNEQFF.

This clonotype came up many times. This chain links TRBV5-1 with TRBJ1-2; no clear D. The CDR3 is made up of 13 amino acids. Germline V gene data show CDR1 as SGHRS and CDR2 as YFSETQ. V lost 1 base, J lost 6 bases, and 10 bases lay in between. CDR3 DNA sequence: TGCGCCAGCAGCTTGATGCGGCAGGATGGCTACACCTTC. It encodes CASSLMRQDGYTF.

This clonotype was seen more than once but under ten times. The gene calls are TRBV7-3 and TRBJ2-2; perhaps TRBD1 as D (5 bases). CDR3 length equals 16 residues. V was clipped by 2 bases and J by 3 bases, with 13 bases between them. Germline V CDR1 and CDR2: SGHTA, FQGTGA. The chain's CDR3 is CASSLLGAEYTGELFF. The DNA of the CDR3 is TGTGCCAGCAGCTTACTAGGGGCCGAGTACACCGGGGAGCTGTTTTTT.

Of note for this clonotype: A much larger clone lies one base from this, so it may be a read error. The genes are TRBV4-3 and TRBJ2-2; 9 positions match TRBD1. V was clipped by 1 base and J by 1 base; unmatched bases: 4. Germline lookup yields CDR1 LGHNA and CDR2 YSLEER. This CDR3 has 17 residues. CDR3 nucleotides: TGCGCCAGCAGCCAAGCACCGGGACAGGGGAACACCGGGGAGCTGTTTTTT. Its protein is CASSQAPGQGNTGELFF.

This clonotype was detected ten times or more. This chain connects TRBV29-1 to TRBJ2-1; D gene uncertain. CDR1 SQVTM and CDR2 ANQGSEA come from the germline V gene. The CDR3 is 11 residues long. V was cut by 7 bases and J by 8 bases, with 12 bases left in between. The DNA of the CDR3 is TGCAGCGGGGCCACCTTGGATGAGCAGTTCTTC. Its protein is CSGATLDEQFF.

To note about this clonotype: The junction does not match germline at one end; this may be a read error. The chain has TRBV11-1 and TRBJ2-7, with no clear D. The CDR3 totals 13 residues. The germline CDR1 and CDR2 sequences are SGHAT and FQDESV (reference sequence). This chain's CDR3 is CASSLGQSYGQYF. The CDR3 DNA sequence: TGTGCCAGCAGCTTGGGTCAGTCCTACGGGCAGTACTTC.

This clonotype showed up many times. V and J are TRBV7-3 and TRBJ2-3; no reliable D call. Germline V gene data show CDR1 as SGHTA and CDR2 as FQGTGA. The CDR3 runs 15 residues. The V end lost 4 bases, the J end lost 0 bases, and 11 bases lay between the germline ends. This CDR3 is CASSSRSSSTDTQYF. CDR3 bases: TGTGCCAGCAGCTCGAGAAGTTCTAGCACAGATACGCAGTATTTT.

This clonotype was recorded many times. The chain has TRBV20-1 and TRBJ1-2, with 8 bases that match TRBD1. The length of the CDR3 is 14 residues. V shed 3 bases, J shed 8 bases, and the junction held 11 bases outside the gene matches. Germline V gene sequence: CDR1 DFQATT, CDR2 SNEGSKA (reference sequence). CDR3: CSARATTGARGYTF. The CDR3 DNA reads TGCAGTGCTAGGGCTACGACAGGGGCAAGGGGCTACACCTTC.

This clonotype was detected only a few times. The CDR3 nucleotides read TGTGCCAGCAGCTTCGGACTAGCGGGAAACAATGAGCAGTTCTTC. The encoded protein is CASSFGLAGNNEQFF. The chain has TRBV6-1 and TRBJ2-1, with 12 bases that match TRBD2. The trim removed 6 bases at V and 5 bases at J, leaving 5 bases unmatched. This CDR3 has 15 amino acids. Germline V gives CDR1 MNHNS, CDR2 SASEGT.

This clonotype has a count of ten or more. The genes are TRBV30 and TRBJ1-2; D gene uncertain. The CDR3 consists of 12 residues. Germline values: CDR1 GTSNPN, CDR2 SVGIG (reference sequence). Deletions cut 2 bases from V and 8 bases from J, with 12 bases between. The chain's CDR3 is CAWSRIRRGYTF. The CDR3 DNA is TGTGCCTGGAGTCGGATAAGGAGGGGCTACACCTTC.